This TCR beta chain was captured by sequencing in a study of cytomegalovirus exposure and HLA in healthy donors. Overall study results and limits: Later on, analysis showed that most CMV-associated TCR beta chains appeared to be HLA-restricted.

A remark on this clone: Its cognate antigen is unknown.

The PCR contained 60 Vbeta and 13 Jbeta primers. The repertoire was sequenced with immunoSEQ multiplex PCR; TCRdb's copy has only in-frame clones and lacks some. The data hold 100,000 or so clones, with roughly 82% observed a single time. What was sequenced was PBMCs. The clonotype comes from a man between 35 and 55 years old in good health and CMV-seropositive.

This chain's CDR3 is CASRRSVGTDTQYF. The CDR3 bases are TGTGCCAGCAGGAGGAGTGTGGGCACAGATACGCAGTATTTT. The V gene is TRBV6-5, the J gene TRBJ2-3; no reliable D call. This CDR3 has 14 amino acids. From germline, CDR1 is MNHEY and CDR2 SVGAGI. V was trimmed by 6 bases and J by 1 base, leaving 11 bases between them.